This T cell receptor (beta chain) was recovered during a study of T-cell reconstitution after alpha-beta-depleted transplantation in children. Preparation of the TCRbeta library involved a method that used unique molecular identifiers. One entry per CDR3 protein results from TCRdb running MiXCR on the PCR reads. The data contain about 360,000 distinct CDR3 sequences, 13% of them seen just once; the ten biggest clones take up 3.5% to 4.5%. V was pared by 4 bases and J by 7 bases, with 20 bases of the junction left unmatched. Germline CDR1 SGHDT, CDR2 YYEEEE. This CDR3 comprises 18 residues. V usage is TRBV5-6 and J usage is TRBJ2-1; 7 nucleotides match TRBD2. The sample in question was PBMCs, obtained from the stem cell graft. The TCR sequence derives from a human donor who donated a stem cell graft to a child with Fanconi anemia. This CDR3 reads CASSPAGGMQGNLNEQFF. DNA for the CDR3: TGTGCCAGCAGCCCCGCCGGGGGGATGCAGGGAAATTTGAATGAGCAGTTCTTC.